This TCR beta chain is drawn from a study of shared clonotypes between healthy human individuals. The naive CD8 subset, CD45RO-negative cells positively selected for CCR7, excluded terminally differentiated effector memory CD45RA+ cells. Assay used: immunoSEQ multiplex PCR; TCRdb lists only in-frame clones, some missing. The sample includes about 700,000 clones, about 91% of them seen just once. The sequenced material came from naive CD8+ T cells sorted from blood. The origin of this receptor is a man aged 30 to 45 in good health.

The DNA for the CDR3 is TGTGCCAGCAGCCATACGCAGCGAGACAGTGAACTAGCCAAAAACATTCAGTACTTC. It translates to CASSHTQRDSELAKNIQYF. The J gene is TRBJ2-4, the V gene TRBV7-7; maybe TRBD1 (5 bases). Trimming left V 5 bases short and J 0 bases short, with 23 bases between. Per germline, CDR1 SSHAT and CDR2 FNYEAQ (reference sequence). The CDR3 has 19 amino acids. Based on the CDR3 plus reference TRBV7-7 and TRBJ2-4, the full variable domain is GAGVSQSPRYKVTKRGQDVTLRCDPISSHATLYWYQQALGQGPEFLTYFNYEAQPDKSGLPSDRFSAERPEGSISTLTIQRTEQRDSAMYRCASSHTQRDSELAKNIQYFGAGTRLSVL.